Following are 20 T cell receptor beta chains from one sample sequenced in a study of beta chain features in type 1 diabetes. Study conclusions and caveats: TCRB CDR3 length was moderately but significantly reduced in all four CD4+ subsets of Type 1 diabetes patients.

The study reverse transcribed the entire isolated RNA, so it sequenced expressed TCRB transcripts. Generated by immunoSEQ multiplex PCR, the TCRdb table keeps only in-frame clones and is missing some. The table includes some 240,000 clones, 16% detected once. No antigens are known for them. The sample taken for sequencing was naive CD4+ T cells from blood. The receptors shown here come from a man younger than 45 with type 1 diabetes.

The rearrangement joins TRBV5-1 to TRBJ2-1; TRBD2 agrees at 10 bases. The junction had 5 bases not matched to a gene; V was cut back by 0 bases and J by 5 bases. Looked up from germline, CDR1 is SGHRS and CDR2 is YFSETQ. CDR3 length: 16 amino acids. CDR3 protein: CASSLATSGINNEQFF. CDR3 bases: TGCGCCAGCAGCTTGGCCACTAGCGGGATCAACAATGAGCAGTTCTTC.

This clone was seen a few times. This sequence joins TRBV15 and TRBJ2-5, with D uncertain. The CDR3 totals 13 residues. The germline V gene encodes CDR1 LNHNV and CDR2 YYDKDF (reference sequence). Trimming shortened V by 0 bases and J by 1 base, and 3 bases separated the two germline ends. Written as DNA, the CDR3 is TGTGCCACCAGCAGAGACCTCCAAGAGACCCAGTACTTC. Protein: CATSRDLQETQYF.

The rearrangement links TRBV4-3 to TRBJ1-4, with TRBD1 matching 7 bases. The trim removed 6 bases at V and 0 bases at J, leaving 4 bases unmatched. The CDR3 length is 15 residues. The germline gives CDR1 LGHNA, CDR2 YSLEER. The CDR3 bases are TGCGCCAGCAGACAGGGGATCGCAACTAATGAAAAACTGTTTTTT. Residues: CASRQGIATNEKLFF.

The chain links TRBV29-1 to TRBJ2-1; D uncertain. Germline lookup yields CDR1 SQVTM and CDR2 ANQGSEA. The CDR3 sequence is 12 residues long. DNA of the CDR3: TGCAGTGAAAAATCTTCTAACAATGAGCAGTTCTTC. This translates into CSEKSSNNEQFF.

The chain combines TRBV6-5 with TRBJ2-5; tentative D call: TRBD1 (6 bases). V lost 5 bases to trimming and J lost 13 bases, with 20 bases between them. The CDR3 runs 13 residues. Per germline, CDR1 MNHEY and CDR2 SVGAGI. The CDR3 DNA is TGTGCCAGCAGTCCAATAATGGACAGTTTTGGGTACTTC. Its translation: CASSPIMDSFGYF.

CDR3 region: CASSVAMGEQFF. The CDR3 region has the DNA TGTGCCAGCAGCGTAGCTATGGGGGAGCAGTTCTTC. The chain is built from TRBV9 and TRBJ2-1; D unresolved. This CDR3 spans 12 amino acids. The V gene's germline CDR1 is SGDLS and CDR2 YYNGEE. V gave up 0 bases and J gave up 10 bases, with 8 bases separating them.

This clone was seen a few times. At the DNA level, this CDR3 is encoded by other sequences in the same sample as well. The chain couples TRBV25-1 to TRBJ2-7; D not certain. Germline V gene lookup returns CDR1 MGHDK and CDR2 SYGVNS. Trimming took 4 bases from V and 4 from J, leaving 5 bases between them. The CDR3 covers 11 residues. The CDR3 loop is CASSAGYEQYF. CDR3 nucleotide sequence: TGTGCCAGCAGTGCCGGGTACGAGCAGTACTTC.

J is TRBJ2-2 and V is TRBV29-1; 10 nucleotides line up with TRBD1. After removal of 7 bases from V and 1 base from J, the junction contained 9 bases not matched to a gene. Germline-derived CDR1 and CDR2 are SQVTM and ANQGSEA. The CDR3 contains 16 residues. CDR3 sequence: CSAIGTGARNTGELFF. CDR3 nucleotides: TGCAGCGCCATTGGGACAGGGGCACGGAACACCGGGGAGCTGTTTTTT.

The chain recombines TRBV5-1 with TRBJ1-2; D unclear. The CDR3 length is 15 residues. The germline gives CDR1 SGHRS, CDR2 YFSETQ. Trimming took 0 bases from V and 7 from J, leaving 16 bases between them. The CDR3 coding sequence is TGCGCCAGCAGCTTGGATCTTGGCGGAGGTAGTGGCTACACCTTC. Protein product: CASSLDLGGGSGYTF.

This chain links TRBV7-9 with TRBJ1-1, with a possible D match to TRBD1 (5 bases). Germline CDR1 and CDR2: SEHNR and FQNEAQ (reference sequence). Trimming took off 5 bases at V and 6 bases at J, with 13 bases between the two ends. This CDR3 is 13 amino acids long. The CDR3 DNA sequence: TGTGCCAGCAGCCACCGCCTGGGGGCTGAAGCTTTCTTT. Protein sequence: CASSHRLGAEAFF. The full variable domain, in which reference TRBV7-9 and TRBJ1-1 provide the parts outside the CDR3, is DTGVSQNPRHKITKRGQNVTFRCDPISEHNRLYWYRQTLGQGPEFLTYFQNEAQLEKSRLLSDRFSAERPKGSFSTLEIQRTEQGDSAMYLCASSHRLGAEAFFGQGTRLTVV.

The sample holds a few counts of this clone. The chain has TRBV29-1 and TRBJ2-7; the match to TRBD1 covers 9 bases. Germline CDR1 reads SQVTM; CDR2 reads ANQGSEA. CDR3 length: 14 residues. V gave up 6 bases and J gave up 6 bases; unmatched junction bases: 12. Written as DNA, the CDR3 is TGCAGCGTCGGCCGGGGGACAGGGAATACCGAGCAGTACTTC. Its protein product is CSVGRGTGNTEQYF.

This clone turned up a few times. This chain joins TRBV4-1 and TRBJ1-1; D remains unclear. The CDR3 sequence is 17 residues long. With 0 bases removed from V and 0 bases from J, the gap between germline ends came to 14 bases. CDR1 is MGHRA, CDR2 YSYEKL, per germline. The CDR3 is CASSQDASSAMNTEAFF. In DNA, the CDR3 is TGCGCCAGCAGCCAAGACGCGAGTTCTGCTATGAACACTGAAGCTTTCTTT.

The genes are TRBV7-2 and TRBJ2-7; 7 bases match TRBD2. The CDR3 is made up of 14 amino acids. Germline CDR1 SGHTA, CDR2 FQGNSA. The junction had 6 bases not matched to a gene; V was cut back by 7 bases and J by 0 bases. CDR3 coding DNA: TGTGCCAGCACCAGGACTAGGACCTCCTACGAGCAGTACTTC. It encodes CASTRTRTSYEQYF.

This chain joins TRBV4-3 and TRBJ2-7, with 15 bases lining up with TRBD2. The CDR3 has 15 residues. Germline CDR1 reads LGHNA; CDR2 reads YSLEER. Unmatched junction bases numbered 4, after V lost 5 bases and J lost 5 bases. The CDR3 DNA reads TGCGCCAGCAGCAGCGGGACTAGCGGGAGGAACGAGCAGTACTTC. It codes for CASSSGTSGRNEQYF.

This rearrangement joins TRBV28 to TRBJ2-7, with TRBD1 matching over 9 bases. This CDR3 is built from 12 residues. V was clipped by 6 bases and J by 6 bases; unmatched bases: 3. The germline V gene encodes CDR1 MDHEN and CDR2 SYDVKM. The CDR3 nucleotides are TGTGCCAGCAGGGGACAGGGTTCCGAGCAGTACTTC. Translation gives CASRGQGSEQYF.

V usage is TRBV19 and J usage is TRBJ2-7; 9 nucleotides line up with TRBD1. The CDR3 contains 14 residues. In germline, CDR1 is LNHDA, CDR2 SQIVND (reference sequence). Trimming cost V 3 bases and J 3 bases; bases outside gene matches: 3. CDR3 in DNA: TGTGCCAGTAGTATTGGGACAGGGTTCTACGAGCAGTACTTC. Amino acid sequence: CASSIGTGFYEQYF.

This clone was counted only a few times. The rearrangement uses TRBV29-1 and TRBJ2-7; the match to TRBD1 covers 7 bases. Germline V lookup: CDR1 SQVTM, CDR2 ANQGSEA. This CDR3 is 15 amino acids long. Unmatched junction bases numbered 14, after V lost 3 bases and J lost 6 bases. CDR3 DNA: TGCAGCGTTGACCATGAGGGACAGCGATCGGGCGAGCAGTACTTC. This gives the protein CSVDHEGQRSGEQYF.

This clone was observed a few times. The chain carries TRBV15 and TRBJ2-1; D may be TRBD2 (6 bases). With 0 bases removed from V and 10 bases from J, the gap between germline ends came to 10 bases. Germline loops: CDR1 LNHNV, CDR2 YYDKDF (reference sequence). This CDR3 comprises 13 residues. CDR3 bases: TGTGCCACCAGCAGAGATCTAGCGCACGAGCAGTTCTTC. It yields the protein CATSRDLAHEQFF. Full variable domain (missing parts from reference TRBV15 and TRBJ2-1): DAMVIQNPRYQVTQFGKPVTLSCSQTLNHNVMYWYQQKSSQAPKLLFHYYDKDFNNEADTPDNFQSRRPNTSFCFLDIRSPGLGDTAMYLCATSRDLAHEQFFGPGTRLTVL.

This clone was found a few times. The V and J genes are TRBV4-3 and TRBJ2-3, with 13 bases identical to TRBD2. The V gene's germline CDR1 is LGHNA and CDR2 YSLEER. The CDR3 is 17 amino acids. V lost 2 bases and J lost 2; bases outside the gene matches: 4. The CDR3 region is CASSQFTSGRATDTQYF. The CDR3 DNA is TGCGCCAGCAGCCAATTCACTAGCGGGAGGGCCACAGATACGCAGTATTTT.

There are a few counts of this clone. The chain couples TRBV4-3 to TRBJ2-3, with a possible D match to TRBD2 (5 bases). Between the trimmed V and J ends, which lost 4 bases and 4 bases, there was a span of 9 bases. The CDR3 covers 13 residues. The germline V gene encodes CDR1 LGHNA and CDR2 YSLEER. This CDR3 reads CASSRISADTQYF. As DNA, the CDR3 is TGCGCCAGCAGCCGTATTAGCGCAGATACGCAGTATTTT.